Each of the 20 T cell receptor beta chains below was sequenced from the same sample in a study of OX40 agonist ivuxolimab in advanced cancers. Assay used: immunoSEQ multiplex PCR; TCRdb lists only in-frame clones, some missing. This table has approximately 64,000 clones, around four fifths appearing once. The sequences come from CD4+ or CD8+ T cells sorted from blood, collected in a trial of the OX40 agonist ivuxolimab. The receptors derive from an adult with an advanced solid tumor such as melanoma, head and neck, liver or kidney cancer.

This rearrangement joins TRBV5-4 to TRBJ2-7, with D uncertain. Germline V gene data show CDR1 as SGHNT and CDR2 as YYREEE (reference sequence). This CDR3 contains 14 residues. V lost 1 base, J lost 5 bases, and 13 bases lay in between. CDR3 loop: CASSLLPHIHEQYF. In DNA, the CDR3 is TGTGCCAGCAGCTTGTTGCCACATATCCACGAGCAGTACTTC.

The chain employs TRBV28 and TRBJ1-1; TRBD1 aligns across 7 bases. The V gene end was trimmed by 7 bases and the J gene end by 5 bases; junction bases not matched to a gene: 4. The CDR3 spans 12 residues. Germline V gene sequence: CDR1 MDHEN, CDR2 SYDVKM. CDR3 nucleotides: TGTGCCAGCAACAAACAGGGGACTGAAGCTTTCTTT. Translating gives CASNKQGTEAFF.

V is TRBV4-1 and J is TRBJ1-5; 9 bases are a match to TRBD1. Germline V gene sequence: CDR1 MGHRA, CDR2 YSYEKL. The length of the CDR3 is 15 residues. Germline trimming cut 3 bases from V and 7 bases from J; bases unmatched to any gene: 7. CDR3 in DNA: TGCGCCAGCAGCCACGACAGGGGGAGGGAACAGCCCCAGCATTTT. As protein: CASSHDRGREQPQHF.

The rearrangement uses TRBV6-5 and TRBJ2-5; D may be TRBD1 (7 bases). The CDR3 contains 15 residues. Trimming pared 0 bases from V and 5 bases from J, leaving 13 bases between. Germline CDR1 and CDR2: MNHEY and SVGAGI. DNA of the CDR3: TGTGCCAGCAGTTACTCTGCAGGGGGGTGGGAGACCCAGTACTTC. Its translation: CASSYSAGGWETQYF.

The chain is built from TRBV28 and TRBJ1-4, with D possibly being TRBD1 (5 bases). This CDR3 spans 15 amino acids. Germline values: CDR1 MDHEN, CDR2 SYDVKM. V was cut by 5 bases and J by 2 bases, with 12 bases left in between. The CDR3 protein is CASSPYRGTNEKLFF. DNA for the CDR3: TGTGCCAGCAGTCCATACCGGGGGACTAATGAAAAACTGTTTTTT.

The chain has TRBV5-6 and TRBJ1-4; maybe TRBD1 (6 bases). The CDR3 is made up of 15 amino acids. The V and J ends lost 0 bases and 8 bases respectively, with 14 bases between them. From germline, CDR1 is SGHDT and CDR2 YYEEEE. CDR3 DNA sequence: TGTGCCAGCAGCTTGGACGCAGACAGGCCAGAAAAACTGTTTTTT. This sequence encodes CASSLDADRPEKLFF.

The J gene is TRBJ2-2, the V gene TRBV28; D remains unclear. Per germline, CDR1 MDHEN and CDR2 SYDVKM. This CDR3 is 14 amino acids long. V was pared by 4 bases and J by 4 bases, with 10 bases between. DNA for the CDR3: TGTGCCAGCAGTTCCCCTGGTGGCACCGGGGAGCTGTTTTTT. Protein product: CASSSPGGTGELFF.

The chain recombines TRBV2 with TRBJ1-5; 10 nucleotides align to TRBD1. This CDR3 has 18 amino acids. Unmatched junction bases numbered 17, after V lost 3 bases and J lost 9 bases. Germline CDR1 and CDR2: SNHLY and FYNNEI. CDR3: CASSDGTGALPRGWPQHF. The CDR3 DNA is TGTGCCAGCAGTGACGGGACAGGGGCCCTCCCGCGAGGTTGGCCCCAGCATTTT.

This clone was found a few times. This chain links TRBV6-5 with TRBJ1-5, with 8 bases matching TRBD1. Germline V gene data show CDR1 as MNHEY and CDR2 as SVGAGI. The V segment lost 2 bases and the J segment 7 bases; nucleotides outside the gene matches: 7. This CDR3 comprises 15 residues. CDR3 amino acids: CASSYTTGDDQPQHF. For the CDR3, the DNA is TGTGCCAGCAGTTACACGACAGGGGACGACCAGCCCCAGCATTTT.

This chain connects TRBV6-5 to TRBJ1-5, with 8 bases aligning to TRBD1. The V gene end was trimmed by 5 bases and the J gene end by 3 bases; junction bases not matched to a gene: 3. Germline V gives CDR1 MNHEY, CDR2 SVGAGI. The CDR3 contains 14 residues. This chain's CDR3 is CASSGDRPNQPQHF. The CDR3 coding sequence is TGTGCCAGCAGTGGGGACAGGCCCAATCAGCCCCAGCATTTT.

This sequence joins TRBV19 and TRBJ2-2; possible D gene TRBD2, 6 bases. The CDR3 contains 16 residues. CDR1 is LNHDA, CDR2 SQIVND, per germline (reference sequence). V dropped 5 bases and J dropped 0 bases, with 13 bases sitting between them. CDR3 bases: TGTGCCAGTAGTCCCCCCGGGAGAACGAACACCGGGGAGCTGTTTTTT. Encoded protein: CASSPPGRTNTGELFF.

The chain uses TRBV19 and TRBJ1-5; D uncertain. Germline CDR1 and CDR2: LNHDA and SQIVND (reference sequence). The CDR3 runs 14 residues. The V gene lost 4 bases and the J gene lost 7 bases, with 14 bases spanning the gap. The CDR3 protein is CASSTYERTQPQHF. The CDR3 DNA is TGTGCCAGTAGTACCTATGAGAGGACCCAGCCCCAGCATTTT.

The chain links TRBV5-6 to TRBJ2-5; 9 bases line up with TRBD2. The CDR3 extends over 15 amino acids. Trimming removed 0 bases from V and 0 bases from J; junction bases left unmatched: 0. Per germline, CDR1 SGHDT and CDR2 YYEEEE. CDR3 in amino acids: CASSLGLADQETQYF. CDR3 coding DNA: TGTGCCAGCAGCTTGGGACTAGCGGACCAAGAGACCCAGTACTTC.

The chain joins TRBV4-1 to TRBJ2-3; no firm D call. The V gene lost 3 bases and the J gene lost 8 bases, with 12 bases spanning the gap. Germline lookup yields CDR1 MGHRA and CDR2 YSYEKL. The CDR3 extends over 13 amino acids. Here the CDR3 DNA reads TGCGCCAGCAGCCAGGAAGACCGGAGTACGCAGTATTTT. Translation: CASSQEDRSTQYF.

Only one count was recorded for this clone. CDR3 in DNA: TGCGCCAGCAGCTTGTTCAGGGACGAGCAGTACTTC. Translating it yields CASSLFRDEQYF. The V call is TRBV5-1, the J call TRBJ2-7, with D perhaps TRBD1 (5 bases). V was trimmed by 1 base and J by 5 bases, leaving 7 bases between them. CDR3 length equals 12 residues. Germline assignment: CDR1 SGHRS and CDR2 YFSETQ.

The rearrangement links TRBV11-3 to TRBJ2-2; D might be TRBD1 (6 bases). The CDR3 is 16 amino acids. V was cut by 5 bases and J by 4 bases, with 17 bases left in between. The germline V gene has CDR1 SGHNT and CDR2 YENEEA. The CDR3 region is CASSGFQRGGTGELFF. As DNA, the CDR3 is TGTGCCAGCAGCGGCTTCCAAAGAGGGGGCACCGGGGAGCTGTTTTTT.

This clone was counted only a few times. This rearrangement joins TRBV15 to TRBJ2-1; 11 nucleotides align to TRBD2. The CDR3 is 14 amino acids. CDR1 is LNHNV and CDR2 is YYDKDF in the germline V gene (reference sequence). The trim removed 5 bases at V and 7 bases at J, leaving 4 bases unmatched. Here the CDR3 DNA reads TGTGCCACCAGCTTAGCGGGAGGGCCTAATGAGCAGTTCTTC. This codes for CATSLAGGPNEQFF.

The genes are TRBV27 and TRBJ2-1; D gene unclear. The ends were cut back, 4 bases at V and 6 bases at J, with 13 bases in the middle. Germline CDR1 is MNHEY and CDR2 is SMNVEV (reference sequence). This CDR3 contains 14 residues. The CDR3: CASSSPPPRNEQFF. The CDR3 bases are TGTGCCAGCAGTTCGCCCCCGCCCCGCAATGAGCAGTTCTTC.

The chain is built from TRBV11-2 and TRBJ2-7; no definite D call. This CDR3 region has 12 residues. CDR1 is SGHAT and CDR2 is FQNNGV in the germline V gene. V lost 6 bases to trimming and J lost 1 base, with 7 bases between them. The CDR3 region has the DNA TGTGCCAGCAGTTCTAGTTCCTACGAGCAGTACTTC. Translating it yields CASSSSSYEQYF.

This clone was seen only once. The CDR3 spells CASSLGQLNEKLFF. Here the CDR3 DNA reads TGTGCCAGCAGCTTGGGTCAGCTTAATGAAAAACTGTTTTTT. The genes are TRBV7-9 and TRBJ1-4; the D is unclear. V was clipped by 3 bases and J by 4 bases, with 9 bases between them. The V gene's germline CDR1 is SEHNR and CDR2 FQNEAQ (reference sequence). CDR3 length: 14 residues.